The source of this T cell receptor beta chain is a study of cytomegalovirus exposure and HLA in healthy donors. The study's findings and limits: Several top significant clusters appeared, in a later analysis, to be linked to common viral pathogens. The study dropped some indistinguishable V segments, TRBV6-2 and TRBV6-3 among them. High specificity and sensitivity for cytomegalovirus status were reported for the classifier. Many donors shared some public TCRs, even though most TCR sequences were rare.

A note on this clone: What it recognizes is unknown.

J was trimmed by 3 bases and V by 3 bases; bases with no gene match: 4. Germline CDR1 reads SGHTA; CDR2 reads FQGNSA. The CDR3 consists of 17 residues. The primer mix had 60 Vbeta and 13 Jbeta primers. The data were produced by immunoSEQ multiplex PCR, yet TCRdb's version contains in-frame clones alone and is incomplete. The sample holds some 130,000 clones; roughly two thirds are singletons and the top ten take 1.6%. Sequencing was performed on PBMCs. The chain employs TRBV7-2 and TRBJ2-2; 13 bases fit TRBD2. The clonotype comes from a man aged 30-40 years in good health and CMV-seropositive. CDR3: CASSFTSGRAHTGELFF. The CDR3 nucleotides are TGTGCCAGCAGCTTTACTAGCGGGAGGGCCCACACCGGGGAGCTGTTTTTT. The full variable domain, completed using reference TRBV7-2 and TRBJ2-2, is GAGVSQSPSNKVTEKGKDVELRCDPISGHTALYWYRQSLGQGLEFLIYFQGNSAPDKSGLPSDRFSAERTGGSVSTLTIQRTQQEDSAVYLCASSFTSGRAHTGELFFGEGSRLTVL.